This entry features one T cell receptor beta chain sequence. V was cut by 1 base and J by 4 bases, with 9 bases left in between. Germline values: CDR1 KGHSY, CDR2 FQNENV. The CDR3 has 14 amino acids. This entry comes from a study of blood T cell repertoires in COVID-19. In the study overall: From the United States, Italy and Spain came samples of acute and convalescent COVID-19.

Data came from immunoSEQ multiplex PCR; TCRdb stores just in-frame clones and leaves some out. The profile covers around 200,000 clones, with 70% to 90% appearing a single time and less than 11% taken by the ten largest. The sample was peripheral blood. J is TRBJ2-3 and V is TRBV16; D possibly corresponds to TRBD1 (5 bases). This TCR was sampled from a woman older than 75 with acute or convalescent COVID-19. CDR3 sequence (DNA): TGTGCCAGCAGCCAATTTGTAGGGGCAGATACGCAGTATTTT. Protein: CASSQFVGADTQYF.